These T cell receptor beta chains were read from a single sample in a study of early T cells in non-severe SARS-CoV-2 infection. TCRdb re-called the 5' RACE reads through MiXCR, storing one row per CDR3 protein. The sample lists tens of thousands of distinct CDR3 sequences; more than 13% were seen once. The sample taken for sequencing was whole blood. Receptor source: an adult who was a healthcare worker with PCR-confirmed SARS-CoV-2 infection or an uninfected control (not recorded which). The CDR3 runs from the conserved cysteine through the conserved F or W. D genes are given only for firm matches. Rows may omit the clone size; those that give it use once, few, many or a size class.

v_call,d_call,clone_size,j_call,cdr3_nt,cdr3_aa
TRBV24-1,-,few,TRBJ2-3,TGTGCCACCAGTGATTTGGGTCAGGGTCCGGAGGGAGATACGCAGTATTTT,CATSDLGQGPEGDTQYF
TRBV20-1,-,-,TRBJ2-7,TGCAGTGCTAGAGATCCTGGACCGGAGCAGTACTTC,CSARDPGPEQYF
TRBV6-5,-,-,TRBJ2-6,TGTGCCAGCAGTCCCGAGGGCTCTGGGGCCAACGTCCTGACTTTC,CASSPEGSGANVLTF
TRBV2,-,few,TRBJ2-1,TGTGCCACCGGGGCGACGAATGAGCAGTTCTTC,CATGATNEQFF
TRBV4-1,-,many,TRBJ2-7,TGCGCCAGCAGCCAAGTCGGAGGAGCAGGGTCCGATATGGACGAGCAGTACTTC,CASSQVGGAGSDMDEQYF
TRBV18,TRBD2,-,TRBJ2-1,TGTGCCAGCTCACCTAGCGGGGTATCCAATGAGCAGTTCTTC,CASSPSGVSNEQFF
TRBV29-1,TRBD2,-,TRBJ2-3,TGCAGCCCCAGGACTAGCGGGAGAGTGGAATCAGATACGCAGTATTTT,CSPRTSGRVESDTQYF
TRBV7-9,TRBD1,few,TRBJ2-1,TGTGCCAGCAGCTCCCCCGGGACAGGGATCGACAATGAGCAGTTCTTC,CASSSPGTGIDNEQFF
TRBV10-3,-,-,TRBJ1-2,TGTGCCATCAACGGACTCAGCAATGGCTACACCTTC,CAINGLSNGYTF
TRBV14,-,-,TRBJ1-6,TGTGCCAGCAGCCTACTCTCCTATAATTCACCCCTCCACTTT,CASSLLSYNSPLHF
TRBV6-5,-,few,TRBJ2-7,TGTGCCAGCTCGGGTAGCGGAACCTACGAGCAGTACTTC,CASSGSGTYEQYF
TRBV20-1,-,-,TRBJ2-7,TGCAGTGCTAGGGACGGAACCTACGAGCAGTACTTC,CSARDGTYEQYF
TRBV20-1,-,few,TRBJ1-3,TGCAGTGCTAGAGATGGTCAGGGGACAGGAAACACCATATATTTT,CSARDGQGTGNTIYF
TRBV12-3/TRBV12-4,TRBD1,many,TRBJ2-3,TGTGCCAGCAGTTCCGGACAGGGCACAGATACGCAGTATTTT,CASSSGQGTDTQYF
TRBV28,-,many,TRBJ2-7,TGTGCCACCGCGCGCCCAGAGTCCTACGAGCAGTACTTC,CATARPESYEQYF
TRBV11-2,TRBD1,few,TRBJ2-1,TGTGCCAGCAGCCCCCCGGGACAGCCCTACAATGAGCAGTTCTTC,CASSPPGQPYNEQFF
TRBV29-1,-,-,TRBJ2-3,TGCAGCGTTGAAGTGGGGACAGATACGCAGTATTTT,CSVEVGTDTQYF
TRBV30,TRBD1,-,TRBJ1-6,TGTGCCTGGAGTGTACAGGGGAACTCACCCCTCCACTTT,CAWSVQGNSPLHF
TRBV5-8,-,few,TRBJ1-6,TGTGCCAGCAGCTTGTACAGGAACTATAATTCACCCCTCCACTTT,CASSLYRNYNSPLHF
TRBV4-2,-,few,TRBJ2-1,TGTGCCAGCAGCCAAGATAAAGGGTTCGATGAGCAGTTCTTC,CASSQDKGFDEQFF
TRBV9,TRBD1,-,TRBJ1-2,TGTGCCAGCAGCGTAGTTGACAGGGTACCTAACTATGGCTACACCTTC,CASSVVDRVPNYGYTF
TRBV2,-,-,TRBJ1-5,TGTGCCAGCAGTGAAGCTGGGGGGCTAAGCAATCAGCCCCAGCATTTT,CASSEAGGLSNQPQHF
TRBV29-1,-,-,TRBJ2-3,TGCAGCGTTGGCCGCGTCGGGGATACGCAGTATTTT,CSVGRVGDTQYF
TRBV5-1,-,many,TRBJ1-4,TGCGCCAGCAGCCCTAGGCCTGATGAAAAACTGTTTTTT,CASSPRPDEKLFF
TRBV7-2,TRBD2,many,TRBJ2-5,TGTGCCAGCAGCTTTCTAGCGGGGGTTGGCCAAGAGACCCAGTACTTC,CASSFLAGVGQETQYF
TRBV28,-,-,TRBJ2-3,TGTGCCAGCAGTTTCGGATCTCATACGCAGTATTTT,CASSFGSHTQYF
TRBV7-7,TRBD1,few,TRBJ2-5,TGTGCTAGCAGCTTACAGGGGGCCGCGGGGGAGACCCAGTACTTC,CASSLQGAAGETQYF
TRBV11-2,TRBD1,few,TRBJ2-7,TGTGCCAGCAGCTTTGGACAGGGGATGAACGAGCAGTACTTC,CASSFGQGMNEQYF
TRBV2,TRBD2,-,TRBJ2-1,TGTGCCAGCAGGGGGACTAGCGGGAGCAATGAGCAGTTCTTC,CASRGTSGSNEQFF
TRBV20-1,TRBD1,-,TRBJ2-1,TGCAGTGCTAGCTCCCCCGGGACAGGGGTCAATGAGCAGTTCTTC,CSASSPGTGVNEQFF
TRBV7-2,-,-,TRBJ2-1,TGTGCCAGCAGCGCTTTCGTGGCGCCCTACAATGAGCAGTTCTTC,CASSAFVAPYNEQFF
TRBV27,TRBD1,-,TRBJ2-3,TGTGCCAGCACCGACAGGGGACTCTGCTCGCAGTATTTT,CASTDRGLCSQYF
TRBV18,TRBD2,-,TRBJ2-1,TGTGCCAGCTCACCTCGACTAGCGGGGGGCGATATGTACAATGAGCAGTTCTTC,CASSPRLAGGDMYNEQFF
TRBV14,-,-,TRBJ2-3,TGTGCCAGCAGCCCAGACAGGTGGAGCACAGATACGCAGTATTTT,CASSPDRWSTDTQYF
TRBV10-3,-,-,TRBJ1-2,TGTGCCATCACCGCCGCGGACATGCCTTCGTATGGCTACACCTTC,CAITAADMPSYGYTF
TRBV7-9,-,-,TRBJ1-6,TGTGCCAGCAGCCAGGGGACTAATTCACCCCTCCACTTT,CASSQGTNSPLHF
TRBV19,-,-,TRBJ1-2,TGTGCCAGTAATCCGGGACCCAGTAATGGCTACACCTTC,CASNPGPSNGYTF
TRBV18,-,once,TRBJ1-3,TGTGCCAGCTCACCAATCGGAAACACCATATATTTT,CASSPIGNTIYF
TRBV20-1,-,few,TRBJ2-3,TGCAGTGCTAGAGCCAGTGCAGGCAGCACAGATACGCAGTATTTT,CSARASAGSTDTQYF
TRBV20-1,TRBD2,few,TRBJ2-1,TGCAGTGCGATATACAGCGGGAGTTATTCCAATGAGCAGTTCTTC,CSAIYSGSYSNEQFF
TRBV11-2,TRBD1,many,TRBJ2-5,TGTGCCAGCAGCTCATCGGACAGGCAAGAGACCCAGTACTTC,CASSSSDRQETQYF
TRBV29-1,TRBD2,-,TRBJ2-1,TGCAGCGTCCCTGGGACTAGCGGATCTTACAATGAGCAGTTCTTC,CSVPGTSGSYNEQFF
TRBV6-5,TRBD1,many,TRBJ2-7,TGTGCCAGCAGCTACAGGGGGCCCCCTAACGAGCAGTACTTC,CASSYRGPPNEQYF
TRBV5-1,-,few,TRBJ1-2,TGCGCCAGCAGCTCCGGGGGAGCCAACTATGGCTACACCTTC,CASSSGGANYGYTF
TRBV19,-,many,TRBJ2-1,TGTGCCAGTAGTGAAATAGCGAGGTGGCAGTTCTTC,CASSEIARWQFF
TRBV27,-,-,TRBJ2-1,TGTGCCAGCAGTCTGGACCGGGACTCCCCGAATCAGTTCTTC,CASSLDRDSPNQFF
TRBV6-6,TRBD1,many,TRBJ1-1,TGTGCCAGCAGTTACTTCGGACAGGGGGCTCCTGAAGCTTTCTTT,CASSYFGQGAPEAFF